The 8 T cell receptor beta chains in this list originate from one sample, sequenced in a study of beta chain features in type 1 diabetes. Broader study findings: Type 1 diabetes patients had moderately but significantly shorter TCRB CDR3s in all four CD4+ subsets.

Investigators reverse transcribed all isolated RNA, so they sequenced expressed TCRB transcripts. The repertoire was sequenced with immunoSEQ multiplex PCR; TCRdb's copy has only in-frame clones and lacks some. This table has 300,000 or so clones, about a tenth appearing once. For these TCRs, the target antigens are not known. The sequenced sample consisted of central memory CD4+ T cells from blood. These receptors were collected from a man aged 25 to 45 with type 1 diabetes.

A few counts support this clone. J is TRBJ2-7 and V is TRBV7-2; TRBD1 or TRBD2 may be the D gene (5 bases each). The CDR3 covers 13 residues. CDR1 is SGHTA and CDR2 is FQGNSA in the germline V gene. Trimming removed 3 bases at V and 7 bases at J, with 13 bases between. The CDR3 bases are TGTGCCAGCAGCTTGGGACGAGGTAGGGAGCAGTACTTC. It codes for CASSLGRGREQYF.

This clone was detected only a few times. The genes are TRBV29-1 and TRBJ2-7; TRBD1 matches at 7 bases. This CDR3 comprises 12 residues. V dropped 8 bases and J dropped 3; count of bases not matched to a gene: 7. Germline V lookup: CDR1 SQVTM, CDR2 ANQGSEA. This CDR3 reads CSPPPGGYEQYF. The CDR3 bases are TGCAGCCCCCCTCCAGGGGGCTACGAGCAGTACTTC.

This clone appeared a few times. The chain carries TRBV5-1 and TRBJ2-1; 14 bases agree with TRBD2. The trim removed 4 bases at V and 7 bases at J, leaving 4 bases unmatched. CDR3 size: 15 residues. CDR1 is SGHRS, CDR2 YFSETQ, per germline. The CDR3 nucleotides are TGCGCCAGCAGCCGGGGACTAGCGGGGGAAAATGAGCAGTTCTTC. Its translation: CASSRGLAGENEQFF. Complete variable domain (other parts from reference TRBV5-1 and TRBJ2-1): KAGVTQTPRYLIKTRGQQVTLSCSPISGHRSVSWYQQTPGQGLQFLFEYFSETQRNKGNFPGRFSGRQFSNSRSEMNVSTLELGDSALYLCASSRGLAGENEQFFGPGTRLTVL.

The chain carries TRBV11-2 and TRBJ1-1; D unresolved. The CDR3 extends over 15 amino acids. V gave up 1 base and J gave up 3 bases, with 12 bases separating them. Germline CDR1 reads SGHAT; CDR2 reads FQNNGV. CDR3 residues: CASSLVTDSYTEAFF. In nucleotides, the CDR3 is TGTGCCAGCAGCTTAGTCACAGACTCCTACACTGAAGCTTTCTTT.

Many counts were recorded for this clone. The chain links TRBV27 to TRBJ2-1, with 9 bases matching TRBD1. J gave up 6 bases and V 1 base, and 4 bases lay outside the gene matches. The germline gives CDR1 MNHEY, CDR2 SMNVEV (reference sequence). This CDR3 region has 15 residues. CDR3: CASSLLTGGRNEQFF. The CDR3 coding sequence is TGTGCCAGCAGTTTATTGACAGGGGGTCGCAATGAGCAGTTCTTC.

This clone was counted a few times. The chain links TRBV29-1 to TRBJ2-3, with a tentative D call TRBD1 (5 bases). CDR1 and CDR2 from the germline V gene are SQVTM and ANQGSEA. The CDR3 is made up of 11 amino acids. V dropped 7 bases and J dropped 2 bases, with 7 bases sitting between them. The CDR3 reads CSEGHTDTQYF. The DNA of the CDR3 is TGCAGCGAGGGGCACACAGATACGCAGTATTTT.

This clone was counted a few times. This sequence joins TRBV2 and TRBJ2-3; tentatively, D is TRBD2 (5 bases). V dropped 2 bases and J dropped 4 bases, with 13 bases sitting between them. The CDR3 length is 15 residues. Germline lookup yields CDR1 SNHLY and CDR2 FYNNEI. The CDR3 region is CASSEMATGADTQYF. CDR3 DNA: TGTGCCAGCAGTGAAATGGCCACCGGGGCAGATACGCAGTATTTT.

A word on this clone: Other nucleotide sequences in the sample specify the same CDR3. This rearrangement joins TRBV18 to TRBJ1-2, with 7 bases identical to TRBD1. The CDR3 consists of 15 residues. V lost 3 bases to trimming and J lost 1 base; unmatched junction nucleotides: 5. CDR1 is KGHSH, CDR2 LQKENI, per germline. The CDR3 sequence is CASSPRDSHNYGYTF. CDR3 DNA: TGTGCCAGCTCACCGCGGGACAGCCATAACTATGGCTACACCTTC.